What follows describes a single TCR beta chain. As yet, its antigen is unknown. The junction differs from germline at one of its ends, possibly a read error. Different DNA sequences within this sample yield the same CDR3. Clones were sequenced by immunoSEQ multiplex PCR, and TCRdb holds only the in-frame ones, with some missing. This table has 100,000 to 150,000 clones, around 90% appearing once. The sample belongs to a study of T cell responses to AZD1222 COVID-19 vaccine. Study-level information: Second-dose timings of about 4 or about 12 weeks were pooled.

General observations from the study: Every sample of the repertoires postdated the peak T cell response. There were mostly white British donors and more females than males, and clonal diversity was possibly underestimated.

Looked up from germline, CDR1 is ENHRY and CDR2 is SYGVKD. The CDR3 runs 14 residues. This rearrangement joins TRBV10-3 to TRBJ2-7, with D perhaps TRBD1 or TRBD2 (5 bases each). This sample comprised peripheral blood, obtained on day 0 of AZD1222 vaccination. The sequence was obtained from an adult in good health. The DNA for the CDR3 is TGCGCCATCAGTGAAACGGGACCCTCCGTGGAGCAGTACTTC. This gives the protein CAISETGPSVEQYF.